This T cell receptor beta chain was sequenced in a study of CD8+CD57+ T cells in acquired aplastic anemia. Study-wide background: 3.2 ug was the average amount of DNA from sorted CD4+ and CD8+ cells. Overall study results and limits: The same twenty-nine CD8+ CDR3 sequences occurred in patients and in controls.

V was pared by 0 bases and J by 0 bases, with 6 bases between. From germline, CDR1 is LNHNV and CDR2 YYDKDF (reference sequence). The CDR3 extends over 15 amino acids. Flow cytometry had shown expanded CD8+CD57+ cells in the patients chosen for sequencing. Everyone among the patients had severe acquired aplastic anemia. When blood sampling took place, the patients had received no therapy. Investigators profiled TCR beta VDJ and CDR3 from genomic DNA template. TCRdb called the reads again in MiXCR, with one record for every CDR3 protein. The profile covers about 150,000 distinct CDR3 sequences, with 48% appearing a single time and more than 30% taken by the ten largest. Turning to this clonotype: Its antigen is still unknown.

J is TRBJ1-5 and V is TRBV15; no definite D call. Input material: sorted CD4+, CD8+, or CD8+CD57+ T cells (not recorded which) from PBMCs. The receptor's source is a human donor with aplastic anemia. DNA for the CDR3: TGTGCCACCAGCAGAGATCCCACTAGCAATCAGCCCCAGCATTTT. Its protein is CATSRDPTSNQPQHF.